The 20 T cell receptor beta chains in this list originate from one sample, sequenced in a study of human T cells and chemical hapten exposure. Individual cDNA molecules each carried unique molecular identifiers attached by the library. Each CDR3 protein is one row after TCRdb ran MiXCR on the reads. The sample consists of about 120,000 distinct CDR3 sequences, over 7% of them appearing once. It was unfractionated whole blood from which total RNA was extracted. The sequenced sample consisted of whole blood. These receptor sequences come from a human donor in good health. Some clones in this sample may be carry-over from other donors' samples.

The gene calls are TRBV29-1 and TRBJ1-1, with D uncertain. The CDR3 has 13 amino acids. Germline V CDR1 and CDR2: SQVTM, ANQGSEA. Trimming stripped 7 bases from V and 3 bases from J, with 15 bases between. CDR3 DNA sequence: TGCAGCGCAAAACTGCAGGAGGACACTGAAGCTTTCTTT. Residues: CSAKLQEDTEAFF.

This clonotype has ten or more counts. The chain has TRBV27 and TRBJ2-1, with no clear D. V shed 2 bases and J shed 4 bases, with 6 bases lying between them. Germline V lookup: CDR1 MNHEY, CDR2 SMNVEV (reference sequence). The CDR3 has 13 residues. The CDR3 loop is CASSLRDYNEQFF. The CDR3 DNA reads TGTGCCAGCAGTTTAAGGGATTACAATGAGCAGTTCTTC.

The sample holds a few counts of this clonotype. This chain links TRBV6-4 with TRBJ2-2; 7 bases are a match to TRBD1. Germline CDR1 reads MRHNA; CDR2 reads SNTAGT. Germline trimming cut 6 bases from V and 3 bases from J; bases unmatched to any gene: 4. The CDR3 length is 14 residues. The DNA of the CDR3 is TGTGCCAGCAGACAGGGGCAGGACACCGGGGAGCTGTTTTTT. Residues: CASRQGQDTGELFF.

This clonotype showed up many times. The chain is built from TRBV27 and TRBJ1-5; TRBD1 matches at 8 bases. The CDR3 sequence is 13 residues long. Trimming took 6 bases from V and 6 from J; bases not matched to a gene: 4. Per the germline V gene, CDR1 is MNHEY and CDR2 is SMNVEV (reference sequence). CDR3 loop: CASSRGRGQPQHF. The CDR3 DNA reads TGTGCCAGCAGCAGGGGGCGCGGTCAGCCCCAGCATTTT.

This clonotype was seen at least ten times. The rearrangement uses TRBV18 and TRBJ1-1, with 9 positions matching TRBD1. The CDR3 is 17 residues long. V gave up 3 bases and J gave up 1 base; unmatched junction bases: 9. In germline, CDR1 is KGHSH, CDR2 LQKENI. The CDR3 nucleotides read TGTGCCAGCTCACCCTCCCACGGGACAGGGTCGAACACTGAAGCTTTCTTT. Translation gives CASSPSHGTGSNTEAFF.

V usage is TRBV7-6 and J usage is TRBJ1-1; no clear D gene. Deletions cut 4 bases from V and 3 bases from J, with 9 bases between. Germline V CDR1 and CDR2: SGHVS, FNYEAQ. The CDR3 is made up of 13 amino acids. The CDR3 sequence is CASSSDRDTEAFF. CDR3 DNA sequence: TGTGCCAGCAGCTCGGACCGAGACACTGAAGCTTTCTTT.

This rearrangement joins TRBV7-2 to TRBJ1-3; maybe TRBD1 (6 bases). The V and J ends lost 8 bases and 2 bases respectively, with 13 bases between them. Germline lookup yields CDR1 SGHTA and CDR2 FQGNSA. The CDR3 length is 14 residues. CDR3 bases: TGTGCCAGCGGACGACAGGAAACTGGAAACACCATATATTTT. The encoded protein is CASGRQETGNTIYF.

This clonotype was observed at least ten times. V and J are TRBV29-1 and TRBJ2-7; 7 bases fit TRBD2. CDR1 SQVTM and CDR2 ANQGSEA come from the germline V gene. The CDR3 sequence is 15 residues long. The V and J ends lost 3 bases and 2 bases, in that order; junction bases with no gene match: 10. The DNA for the CDR3 is TGCAGCGTTGAGTCCTCAGCGGGGCGGACCTACGAGCAGTACTTC. Translated, it gives CSVESSAGRTYEQYF.

In its sample, this clonotype was seen a few times. V gene TRBV30 combines with J gene TRBJ1-1; 8 nucleotides match TRBD1. After removal of 1 base from V and 2 bases from J, the junction contained 3 bases not matched to a gene. The CDR3 sequence is 14 residues long. Per the germline V gene, CDR1 is GTSNPN and CDR2 is SVGIG (reference sequence). CDR3: CAWSGGQGNTEAFF. The CDR3 DNA follows: TGTGCCTGGAGTGGCGGACAGGGCAACACTGAAGCTTTCTTT.

This clonotype has a handful of counts. The rearrangement uses TRBV7-6 and TRBJ1-4; no reliable D call. CDR3 length: 15 residues. V dropped 1 base and J dropped 3 bases, with 9 bases sitting between them. Germline V gives CDR1 SGHVS, CDR2 FNYEAQ. CDR3 nucleotide sequence: TGTGCCAGCAGCTTAGGGTCTGGCCCTAATGAAAAACTGTTTTTT. Translated: CASSLGSGPNEKLFF.

V usage is TRBV6-6 and J usage is TRBJ2-3; maybe TRBD1 (5 bases). The CDR3 runs 13 residues. The V and J ends lost 11 bases and 2 bases respectively, with 14 bases between them. In germline, CDR1 is MNHNY, CDR2 SVGAGI (reference sequence). The CDR3 DNA reads as TGTGCCGGCCACAGGCTATACACAGATACGCAGTATTTT. This encodes CAGHRLYTDTQYF.

The sample holds many counts of this clonotype. V gene TRBV20-1 combines with J gene TRBJ2-7, with 7 bases identical to TRBD1. The CDR3 runs to 13 residues. V lost 6 bases to trimming and J lost 3 bases; unmatched junction nucleotides: 8. Germline CDR1 and CDR2: DFQATT and SNEGSKA (reference sequence). The CDR3 DNA reads TGCAGTGCAAACAGGGGACCAAACTACGAGCAGTACTTC. This codes for CSANRGPNYEQYF.

The sample holds a few counts of this clonotype. J is TRBJ1-2 and V is TRBV20-1; possible D gene TRBD1, 5 bases. V shed 2 bases and J shed 7 bases, with 17 bases lying between them. Germline CDR1 reads DFQATT; CDR2 reads SNEGSKA (reference sequence). This CDR3 comprises 14 residues. CDR3 DNA sequence: TGCAGTGCTAGACCCCTGGGGGGTAGAGCTGGCTACACCTTC. Translated: CSARPLGGRAGYTF.

This clonotype was recorded at least ten times. The chain uses TRBV5-1 and TRBJ1-4, with 11 bases matching TRBD1. The V and J ends lost 4 bases and 3 bases, in that order; junction bases with no gene match: 8. CDR1 is SGHRS, CDR2 YFSETQ, per germline. This CDR3 spans 17 amino acids. The CDR3 DNA sequence: TGCGCCAGCAGCAAGACCGGGACAGGGGGTGCTAATGAAAAACTGTTTTTT. Translation: CASSKTGTGGANEKLFF.

This rearrangement joins TRBV29-1 to TRBJ2-2; TRBD2 matches at 8 bases. Germline V lookup: CDR1 SQVTM, CDR2 ANQGSEA. There are 14 residues in the CDR3. V was clipped by 7 bases and J by 0 bases; unmatched bases: 4. The CDR3 sequence is CSGNSGTNTGELFF. CDR3 nucleotides: TGCAGCGGAAATAGCGGGACGAACACCGGGGAGCTGTTTTTT.

This clonotype was counted only a few times. This chain uses TRBV12-3 or TRBV12-4 with TRBJ1-2; 7 bases align to TRBD1. The CDR3 spans 14 residues. Trimming removed 6 bases from V and 3 bases from J; junction bases left unmatched: 7. The CDR3 nucleotides read TGTGCCAGCAGGCCAGACAGGGTTGACTATGGCTACACCTTC. It yields the protein CASRPDRVDYGYTF.

The sample holds many counts of this clonotype. V usage is TRBV18 and J usage is TRBJ1-1, with D uncertain. The CDR3 totals 14 residues. Trimming took 1 base from V and 0 from J, leaving 6 bases between them. Germline V gene lookup returns CDR1 KGHSH and CDR2 LQKENI. The CDR3: CASSPLPVNTEAFF. CDR3 bases: TGTGCCAGCTCACCACTCCCAGTGAACACTGAAGCTTTCTTT. Drawing the rest from reference TRBV18 and TRBJ1-1, the complete variable domain is NAGVMQNPRHLVRRRGQEARLRCSPMKGHSHVYWYRQLPEEGLKFMVYLQKENIIDESGMPKERFSAEFPKEGPSILRIQQVVRGDSAAYFCASSPLPVNTEAFFGQGTRLTVV.

The sample holds many counts of this clonotype. The J gene is TRBJ1-5, the V gene TRBV7-9; maybe TRBD1 (6 bases). The germline gives CDR1 SEHNR, CDR2 FQNEAQ (reference sequence). V shed 3 bases and J shed 3 bases, with 18 bases lying between them. This CDR3 comprises 17 residues. The CDR3 sequence is CASSFGGAGPLNQPQHF. CDR3 sequence (DNA): TGTGCCAGCAGCTTTGGGGGCGCAGGACCTCTCAATCAGCCCCAGCATTTT.

This clonotype was seen a handful of times. The chain recombines TRBV13 with TRBJ2-7; D may be TRBD2 (6 bases). The germline CDR1 and CDR2 sequences are PRHDT and FYEKMQ (reference sequence). V was shortened by 1 base and J by 3 bases, with 16 bases between the two germline ends. This CDR3 is built from 16 residues. CDR3 amino acids: CASSLAGDFLFYEQYF. Written as DNA, the CDR3 is TGTGCCAGCAGCTTAGCGGGGGACTTCCTTTTCTACGAGCAGTACTTC.

In this sample, this clonotype turned up many times. The chain uses TRBV5-6 and TRBJ1-5, with a weak D call TRBD1 (5 bases). CDR1 and CDR2 (germline): SGHDT, YYEEEE. Trimming took off 4 bases at V and 4 bases at J, with 9 bases between the two ends. This CDR3 is built from 13 residues. The CDR3 spells CASSRWGNQPQHF. The CDR3 nucleotides are TGTGCCAGCAGCCGTTGGGGGAATCAGCCCCAGCATTTT.